Sequencing of this T cell receptor beta chain was carried out in a study of T cell responses to AZD1222 COVID-19 vaccine. General study points: Once two AZD1222 doses were given, Spike-specific TCR breadth and depth went up. In a largely white British group with more females than males, clonal diversity was possibly underestimated.

The CDR3 is 14 residues long. CDR1 SGHNT and CDR2 YYREEE come from the germline V gene (reference sequence). Trimming removed 0 bases at V and 5 bases at J, with 11 bases between. About this clone: Its target is not known.

TCRdb's copy holds only in-frame clones and misses some; the assay was immunoSEQ multiplex PCR. The sample has more than 85,000 clones, approximately 91% seen once. The specimen comprised peripheral blood, sampled on day 0 of AZD1222 vaccination. The chain joins TRBV5-4 to TRBJ1-1; D call uncertain. The sequence came from an adult in good health. The CDR3 sequence: CASSLGQDRTEAFF. CDR3 nucleotides: TGTGCCAGCAGCTTGGGGCAGGATCGTACTGAAGCTTTCTTT.